A selection of T cell receptor beta chains follows, all from one sample in a study of CD8 T cells in Susac syndrome. TCRdb reprocessed the immunoSEQ multiplex PCR reads with MiXCR, giving one entry per CDR3 protein. The table records around 140,000 distinct CDR3 sequences, approximately 95% of them present only once. The sequencing sample was made of CD4+ T cells from PBMCs. These receptors all stem from a human donor with Susac syndrome. Each CDR3 is given with its conserved first and last residue. A D gene is named only where the DNA matches it firmly. Clone size, where shown, is once, few, many, or a class for clones that have expanded.

size	V	J	D	CDR3	DNA
-	TRBV9	TRBJ1-6	TRBD1	CASSSAGTADSPLHF	TGTGCCAGCAGCTCCGCCGGGACAGCCGATTCACCCCTCCACTTT
-	TRBV20-1	TRBJ1-2	-	CSASTHGYTF	TGCAGTGCTAGCACGCACGGCTACACCTTC
-	TRBV30	TRBJ1-2	TRBD1	CAWSPGTGARGYTF	TGTGCCTGGAGTCCCGGGACAGGGGCCAGAGGCTACACCTTC
-	TRBV30	TRBJ1-6	-	CAWSVKRGALHF	TGTGCCTGGAGTGTTAAGAGAGGGGCCCTCCACTTT
-	TRBV27	TRBJ1-1	-	CASRPSRGQRAFF	TGTGCCAGCAGACCGAGTCGAGGCCAGCGAGCTTTCTTT
-	TRBV20-1	TRBJ1-5	-	CSARTIGRQPQHF	TGCAGTGCTAGGACCATCGGTCGACAGCCCCAGCATTTT
-	TRBV6-5	TRBJ2-5	TRBD2	CASSRLAGDETQYF	TGTGCCAGCAGCCGACTAGCGGGAGATGAGACCCAGTACTTC
-	TRBV30	TRBJ1-1	TRBD1	CAWRGTGQGRMGPRLNTEAFF	TGTGCCTGGAGGGGAACCGGACAGGGCCGCATGGGGCCCAGGCTGAACACTGAAGCTTTCTTT
-	TRBV12-5	TRBJ2-5	TRBD1	CASGTGLETQYF	TGTGCTAGTGGGACAGGGTTGGAGACCCAGTACTTC
-	TRBV20-1	TRBJ1-5	-	CSARDPRVVGQPQHF	TGCAGTGCTAGAGATCCCAGGGTGGTAGGTCAGCCCCAGCATTTT
once	TRBV7-3	TRBJ2-1	-	CASSPRDRGTYNEQFF	TGTGCCAGCAGCCCTCGGGATCGAGGGACCTACAATGAGCAGTTCTTC
-	TRBV7-3	TRBJ2-3	-	CASSLQGLTGFRTDTQYF	TGTGCCAGCAGCTTGCAGGGGCTAACAGGGTTTCGCACAGATACGCAGTATTTT
-	TRBV19	TRBJ2-1	-	CAKKGEQFF	TGTGCCAAAAAAGGGGAGCAGTTCTTC
-	TRBV30	TRBJ1-3	-	CAWSVRTVSGNTIYF	TGTGCCTGGAGTGTAAGGACGGTCTCTGGAAACACCATATATTTT
-	TRBV7-2	TRBJ1-1	-	CASSLAISAEAFF	TGTGCCAGCAGCTTAGCGATCTCGGCTGAAGCTTTCTTT
-	TRBV3-1	TRBJ2-2	-	CASSQPRGTGELFF	TGTGCCAGCAGCCAACCCCGAGGCACCGGGGAGCTGTTTTTT
-	TRBV6-1	TRBJ2-7	-	CASSENQGEQYF	TGTGCCAGCAGTGAAAATCAGGGCGAGCAGTACTTC
-	TRBV5-6	TRBJ1-2	TRBD1	CASSNRGRGYGYTF	TGTGCCAGCAGCAACAGGGGGCGCGGCTATGGCTACACCTTC
few	TRBV5-4	TRBJ2-2	-	CASSSPLGGGELFF	TGTGCCAGCAGCTCACCCCTCGGGGGCGGGGAGCTGTTTTTT
once	TRBV7-2	TRBJ1-5	-	CASSLAAANQPQHF	TGTGCCAGCAGCTTAGCCGCAGCAAATCAGCCCCAGCATTTT
-	TRBV14	TRBJ1-2	TRBD1	CASSQLDRVQYGYTF	TGTGCCAGCAGCCAACTAGACAGGGTACAGTATGGCTACACCTTC
-	TRBV20-1	TRBJ2-7	-	CSARDMNYEQYF	TGCAGTGCTAGAGATATGAACTACGAGCAGTACTTC
-	TRBV19	TRBJ2-3	TRBD2	CASIGGGDPDTQYF	TGTGCCAGTATAGGTGGGGGGGACCCAGATACGCAGTATTTT
-	TRBV14	TRBJ2-7	-	CASSGLGGYEQYF	TGTGCCAGCAGCGGTTTAGGGGGCTACGAGCAGTACTTC
-	TRBV6-4	TRBJ2-3	-	CASSYRAESTDTQYF	TGTGCCAGCAGCTACCGAGCGGAAAGCACAGATACGCAGTATTTT
-	TRBV5-1	TRBJ2-1	-	CASSLVGTTGHSYNEQFF	TGCGCCAGCAGCTTGGTGGGGACGACGGGACATTCCTACAATGAGCAGTTCTTC
-	TRBV6-5	TRBJ1-5	-	CASSRAGNNQPQHF	TGTGCCAGCAGTCGGGCAGGGAATAATCAGCCCCAGCATTTT
-	TRBV6-2/TRBV6-3	TRBJ2-3	-	CASRQSGLLSTDTQYF	TGTGCCAGCAGGCAATCGGGACTCCTTAGCACAGATACGCAGTATTTT
-	TRBV12-3/TRBV12-4	TRBJ2-7	-	CASSRGRSYEQYF	TGTGCCAGCAGCCGGGGACGTTCCTACGAGCAGTACTTC
-	TRBV7-8	TRBJ1-2	TRBD1	CASSHGQGGGYTF	TGTGCCAGCAGCCATGGACAGGGCGGTGGCTACACCTTC
-	TRBV30	TRBJ2-1	-	CARRSGRGLHNEQFF	TGTGCCCGACGATCGGGGCGGGGGCTACACAATGAGCAGTTCTTC
-	TRBV29-1	TRBJ1-1	-	CSVRPGNTEAFF	TGCAGCGTAAGACCGGGGAACACTGAAGCTTTCTTT
-	TRBV29-1	TRBJ2-5	TRBD1	CSVAGQEGETQYF	TGCAGCGTTGCGGGACAGGAGGGTGAGACCCAGTACTTC
-	TRBV11-2	TRBJ2-7	-	CASSSSGGLGYEQYF	TGTGCCAGCAGCTCTTCCGGCGGCCTCGGCTACGAGCAGTACTTC
-	TRBV14	TRBJ2-7	TRBD2	CASSQAGGSLYEQYF	TGTGCCAGCAGCCAAGCGGGGGGGTCCCTCTACGAGCAGTACTTC
-	TRBV6-6	TRBJ2-7	TRBD1	CASSYRQGTYEQYF	TGTGCCAGCAGCTATAGACAGGGAACCTACGAGCAGTACTTC
-	TRBV12-3/TRBV12-4	TRBJ2-3	-	CASSGGRRDTQYF	TGTGCCAGCAGTGGGGGACGCCGCGATACGCAGTATTTT
-	TRBV4-1	TRBJ2-3	-	CASSSRQAYTDTQYF	TGCGCCAGCAGCTCCAGACAGGCTTACACAGATACGCAGTATTTT
-	TRBV23-1	TRBJ1-2	-	CASIGQNYGYTF	TGCGCCAGCATAGGCCAGAACTATGGCTACACCTTC
-	TRBV3-1	TRBJ2-7	-	CASSPGPREQYF	TGTGCCAGCAGCCCCGGGCCGAGGGAGCAGTACTTC
-	TRBV4-1	TRBJ2-3	-	CASSNYLGGTDTQYF	TGCGCCAGCAGCAACTACCTGGGCGGCACAGATACGCAGTATTTT
-	TRBV4-3	TRBJ2-2	-	CASSQETTGELFF	TGCGCCAGCAGCCAAGAGACCACCGGGGAGCTGTTTTTT
-	TRBV20-1	TRBJ1-5	-	CSAEGDNQPQHF	TGCAGTGCGGAGGGGGACAATCAGCCCCAGCATTTT
-	TRBV4-3	TRBJ2-7	TRBD2	CASSQEPTRGAGSYEQYF	TGCGCCAGCAGCCAAGAGCCCACGCGGGGGGCAGGGTCCTACGAGCAGTACTTC
once	TRBV21-1	TRBJ1-6	-	CASSKRAGSSYNSPLHF	TGTGCCAGCAGCAAACGGGCGGGAAGCTCCTATAATTCACCCCTCCACTTT
-	TRBV29-1	TRBJ1-1	-	CSVDRGMNTEAFF	TGCAGCGTTGATAGGGGCATGAACACTGAAGCTTTCTTT
-	TRBV2	TRBJ1-2	-	CASRSDRPYGYTF	TGTGCCAGCAGATCGGACAGACCCTATGGCTACACCTTC
-	TRBV6-2/TRBV6-3	TRBJ2-3	-	CASSYSGRDTQYF	TGTGCCAGCAGTTACTCGGGTCGCGATACGCAGTATTTT
-	TRBV3-1	TRBJ1-6	-	CASSQARWGNSPLHF	TGTGCCAGCAGCCAAGCCCGATGGGGGAATTCACCCCTCCACTTT
-	TRBV18	TRBJ2-1	-	CASSPPPNRASYNEQFF	TGTGCCAGCTCACCACCCCCCAACAGGGCCTCCTACAATGAGCAGTTCTTC